Presented here are 7 T cell receptor beta chains from one specimen sequenced in a study of vaccination and CD4 T cells after COVID-19. Antigen specificity for these receptors is unknown. Treatment defined: approximately nine-day PBMC culture with coronavirus spike peptide pools or control peptides (ViraFEST assay). The Oncomine TCR Beta short-read assay was applied to DNA of cultured CD4+ T cells. TCRdb processed the PCR reads anew with MiXCR; each CDR3 protein has one entry. Here the sample spans 20,000 to 25,000 distinct CDR3 sequences, about half being singletons. Sequenced sample: CD4+ T cells from blood, cultured in vitro. The receptor source for this set is a human donor who had recovered from COVID-19.

The chain's CDR3 is CASSLSSGRADTQYF. CDR3 in DNA: TGTGCCAGCAGCTTATCCAGCGGGAGAGCAGATACGCAGTATTTT. J is TRBJ2-3 and V is TRBV11-3, with TRBD2 matching 8 bases. This CDR3 spans 15 amino acids. Germline V CDR1 and CDR2: SGHNT, YENEEA. V lost 2 bases, J lost 4 bases, and 5 bases stayed unmatched.

This clonotype was counted a single time. The chain uses TRBV6-1 and TRBJ2-1, with D perhaps TRBD2 (6 bases). Germline loops: CDR1 MNHNS, CDR2 SASEGT. This CDR3 spans 12 amino acids. The V end lost 10 bases, the J end lost 3 bases, and 10 bases lay between the germline ends. CDR3 in amino acids: CATVSGYNEQFF. The CDR3, as DNA: TGTGCCACCGTTAGCGGCTACAATGAGCAGTTCTTC.

CDR3 loop: CASSRDSQETQYF. The CDR3, as DNA: TGTGCCAGTAGTAGGGACTCACAAGAGACCCAGTACTTC. The chain combines TRBV19 with TRBJ2-5, with D maybe TRBD2 (6 bases). The V gene's germline CDR1 is LNHDA and CDR2 SQIVND (reference sequence). The V end was cut by 4 bases, the J end by 2 bases, with 8 bases between. The CDR3 spans 13 residues.

V gene TRBV24-1 combines with J gene TRBJ2-3; TRBD2 matches at 8 bases. The germline CDR1 and CDR2 sequences are KGHDR and SFDVKD. Trimming removed 3 bases from V and 5 bases from J; junction bases left unmatched: 6. This CDR3 is 15 amino acids long. The CDR3 nucleotides are TGTGCCACCAGTGATCGGACTAGCTTTCAAGATACGCAGTATTTT. Translated: CATSDRTSFQDTQYF.

A single count supports this clonotype. The chain joins TRBV5-4 to TRBJ2-5; D might be TRBD1 or TRBD2, each matching 7 bases. Germline CDR1 is SGHNT and CDR2 is YYREEE (reference sequence). This CDR3 region has 15 residues. V lost 4 bases and J 5 bases, leaving 18 bases between the germline ends. CDR3 loop: CASSQSGGGWETQYF. The DNA of the CDR3 is TGTGCCAGCAGCCAGTCAGGGGGGGGTTGGGAGACCCAGTACTTC.

The CDR3 is CASSSYGEQFF. The DNA of the CDR3 is TGCGCCAGCAGCTCCTACGGAGAGCAGTTCTTC. The V gene is TRBV4-1, the J gene TRBJ2-1; D gene uncertain. Trimming stripped 5 bases from V and 10 bases from J, with 9 bases between. The germline gives CDR1 MGHRA, CDR2 YSYEKL. The CDR3 runs to 11 residues.

The chain is built from TRBV19 and TRBJ2-1, with 9 nucleotides matching TRBD2. In germline, CDR1 is LNHDA, CDR2 SQIVND (reference sequence). The CDR3 runs to 17 residues. V lost 5 bases, J lost 1 base, and 9 bases stayed unmatched. The CDR3 sequence is CASSDEKTSGSYNEQFF. Written as DNA, the CDR3 is TGTGCCAGTAGTGACGAAAAGACTAGCGGATCCTACAATGAGCAGTTCTTC.